This T cell receptor beta chain was obtained from a study of T-cell reconstitution after alpha-beta-depleted transplantation in children. Study-wide results and caveats: Counts and diversity of T cells one year after transplant came mostly from newly produced T cells. Day-60 TCRbeta diversity that was high in some patients was derived from surviving recipient T cells and thymic progenitors. The study reportedly traced alpha-beta T cells about two months after transplant to several hundred expanded graft clones.

The table lists this clonotype with a few counts. Its antigen is still unknown. This sample's TCRbeta library carried unique molecular identifier barcodes. TCRdb passed the PCR reads through MiXCR, listing each CDR3 protein once. The sample lists about 340,000 distinct CDR3 sequences, 16% occurring once. The length of the CDR3 is 19 residues. Germline values: CDR1 MGHDK, CDR2 SYGVNS. After removal of 3 bases from V and 0 bases from J, the junction contained 6 bases not matched to a gene. The TCR originated in a male patient under 10 years old who had a stem cell transplant for acute lymphoblastic leukemia, so the T cells may come from the graft donor. This chain joins TRBV25-1 and TRBJ2-1; TRBD2 matches at 15 bases. The sample was PBMCs, mostly from graft donor cells, taken 360 days after TCRalphabeta/CD19-depleted stem cell transplant. In nucleotides, the CDR3 is TGTGCCAGCAGTGAGAGGGGACTAGCGGGAGGTCTCTCCTACAATGAGCAGTTCTTC. Its translation is CASSERGLAGGLSYNEQFF.